This T cell receptor (beta chain) stems from a study of Ad26.COV2.S vaccination and SARS-CoV-2 variants. About the research overall: Ad26.COV2.S, an intramuscular injection, was given once or twice 56 days apart.

Sample treatment: some 19 received Ad26.COV2.S at low or high dose, single or two shots; roughly five received placebo; per-sample allocation not given. Sampling took place 63 days after the first vaccine or placebo injection. This vaccine is an Ad26 vector that expresses the Wuhan-strain SARS-CoV-2 spike. Method: immunoSEQ multiplex PCR; TCRdb's copy keeps in-frame clones and lacks some. The table records some 340,000 clones, around four fifths of them present only once. After removal of 2 bases from V and 10 bases from J, the junction contained 13 bases not matched to a gene. CDR3 size: 17 residues. Germline V gene data show CDR1 as SGHVS and CDR2 as FQNEAQ.

The chain employs TRBV7-8 and TRBJ1-6; 8 bases are shared with TRBD1. The clonotype comes from a person aged 18 to 59 who received the Ad26.COV2.S COVID-19 vaccine or a placebo. The sample in question was peripheral blood, obtained in a trial of Ad26.COV2.S vaccine versus placebo. For the CDR3, the DNA is TGTGCCAGCAGCTTAAGGACAGGGCACCAAATAAGGTCACCCCTCCACTTT. It translates to CASSLRTGHQIRSPLHF.